The 23 T cell receptor beta chains in this list originate from one sample, sequenced in a study of beta chain features in type 1 diabetes. Reverse transcribing all isolated RNA meant expressed TCRB transcripts were sequenced. The data were produced by immunoSEQ multiplex PCR, yet TCRdb's version contains in-frame clones alone and is incomplete. Among about 250,000 clones listed, less than 15% were seen once. Sequences were obtained from naive CD4+ T cells from blood. The source is a woman in her thirties or forties in good health.

This clone has a handful of counts. V usage is TRBV27 and J usage is TRBJ2-3; D remains ambiguous. CDR3 length: 13 amino acids. Germline assignment: CDR1 MNHEY and CDR2 SMNVEV (reference sequence). Between the trimmed V and J ends, which lost 5 bases and 7 bases, there was a span of 13 bases. This chain's CDR3 is CASSHSASNTQYF. CDR3 DNA sequence: TGTGCCAGCAGTCACAGTGCCTCGAATACGCAGTATTTT.

This clone has more than one count but fewer than ten. The rearrangement joins TRBV10-3 to TRBJ2-3; a possible D gene is TRBD1 (5 bases). Germline loops: CDR1 ENHRY, CDR2 SYGVKD. The CDR3 is made up of 11 amino acids. V was clipped by 4 bases and J by 12 bases, with 11 bases between them. CDR3 coding DNA: TGTGCCATCAGTGGGGGCCTTAGCCAGTATTTT. Residues: CAISGGLSQYF.

This clone was seen a few times. V and J are TRBV9 and TRBJ2-7, with D perhaps matching TRBD1 (5 bases). CDR3 length: 14 residues. Germline CDR1 SGDLS, CDR2 YYNGEE. Trimming took off 0 bases at V and 3 bases at J, with 10 bases between the two ends. CDR3 nucleotides: TGTGCCAGCAGCGTAGCGACAAGGGGCTACGAGCAGTACTTC. It encodes CASSVATRGYEQYF.

This chain links TRBV11-2 with TRBJ2-5, with 8 bases lining up with TRBD1. The germline CDR1 and CDR2 sequences are SGHAT and FQNNGV. The CDR3 runs to 17 residues. V was pared by 1 base and J by 4 bases, with 11 bases of the junction left unmatched. The DNA for the CDR3 is TGTGCCAGCAGCTTAGTAGGGGGGACAGGCGCAGGAGAGACCCAGTACTTC. It codes for CASSLVGGTGAGETQYF.

With regard to this clone: The sample contains more than one DNA sequence encoding this CDR3. J is TRBJ1-1 and V is TRBV9; maybe TRBD1 (5 bases). CDR1 is SGDLS and CDR2 is YYNGEE in the germline V gene. V dropped 1 base and J dropped 1 base, with 5 bases sitting between them. The CDR3 runs 13 residues. Here the CDR3 DNA reads TGTGCCAGCAGCGTAAGGGGGAACACTGAAGCTTTCTTT. Its translation is CASSVRGNTEAFF.

This clone was seen a handful of times. V and J are TRBV28 and TRBJ2-7; 8 bases map to TRBD2. The CDR3 is made up of 14 amino acids. V gave up 5 bases and J gave up 0 bases; unmatched junction bases: 3. Germline CDR1 and CDR2: MDHEN and SYDVKM. CDR3 sequence reads: CASSLAGFSYEQYF. The CDR3 nucleotides are TGTGCCAGCAGTCTAGCGGGTTTCTCCTACGAGCAGTACTTC.

This chain links TRBV9 with TRBJ2-3, with 8 bases identical to TRBD1. V lost 3 bases and J lost 4; bases outside the gene matches: 7. Looked up from germline, CDR1 is SGDLS and CDR2 is YYNGEE. The length of the CDR3 is 15 residues. The CDR3 bases are TGTGCCAGCAGCGCCCGACAGGGGAGAGCAGATACGCAGTATTTT. It specifies CASSARQGRADTQYF.

V and J are TRBV5-1 and TRBJ2-1; TRBD2 might be the D (6 bases). V lost 4 bases and J lost 9, with 17 bases in between. Germline CDR1 and CDR2: SGHRS and YFSETQ. There are 14 residues in the CDR3. CDR3 loop: CASSPLRGSTEQFF. The CDR3 region has the DNA TGCGCCAGCAGCCCGTTGCGGGGATCGACTGAGCAGTTCTTC.

The rearrangement links TRBV19 to TRBJ2-5, with TRBD2 as a possible D gene (6 bases). Trimming shortened V by 4 bases and J by 4 bases, and 13 bases separated the two germline ends. The CDR3 has 14 residues. The germline V gene has CDR1 LNHDA and CDR2 SQIVND (reference sequence). CDR3 in amino acids: CASSNRETAETQYF. For the CDR3, the DNA is TGTGCCAGTAGTAATCGGGAGACAGCAGAGACCCAGTACTTC.

This clone was seen more than once but under ten times. The V gene is TRBV5-8, the J gene TRBJ2-6; possibly TRBD1 for D (6 bases). CDR1 and CDR2 (germline): SGHTS, YDEGEE. The CDR3 consists of 17 residues. The V end lost 4 bases, the J end lost 0 bases, and 14 bases lay between the germline ends. CDR3 residues: CASSLGTQPSGANVLTF. The CDR3 coding sequence is TGTGCCAGCAGCCTGGGGACACAACCCTCTGGGGCCAACGTCCTGACTTTC.

This clone came up a few times. The rearrangement links TRBV19 to TRBJ2-7; tentatively, D is TRBD1 (6 bases). With 4 bases removed from V and 1 base from J, the gap between germline ends came to 8 bases. In germline, CDR1 is LNHDA, CDR2 SQIVND (reference sequence). CDR3 size: 13 residues. CDR3 amino acids: CASSKGGSYEQYF. Written as DNA, the CDR3 is TGTGCCAGTAGTAAAGGGGGTTCCTACGAGCAGTACTTC.

This clone was observed a handful of times. The chain carries TRBV27 and TRBJ2-2; 10 nucleotides agree with TRBD1. Losses at the gene ends were 6 bases for V and 6 bases for J; bases not matched to a gene: 7. The CDR3 is 15 residues long. Looked up from germline, CDR1 is MNHEY and CDR2 is SMNVEV (reference sequence). DNA for the CDR3: TGTGCCAGCAGAACGGGACAGGGGCCCGCCGGGGAGCTGTTTTTT. It is translated as CASRTGQGPAGELFF.

Worth noting for this clone: Other DNA sequences in this sample translate to the same CDR3. This chain links TRBV5-1 with TRBJ1-4; D may be TRBD1 (6 bases). V lost 2 bases and J lost 8, with 7 bases in between. Per germline, CDR1 SGHRS and CDR2 YFSETQ. This CDR3 comprises 12 residues. CDR3 in DNA: TGCGCCAGCAGCTTCCAGGGGGAAAAACTGTTTTTT. It translates to CASSFQGEKLFF.

The sample holds a few counts of this clone. The CDR3 sequence is CASSLVGVVGETQYF. The CDR3 coding sequence is TGCGCCAGCAGCTTGGTAGGGGTGGTAGGAGAGACCCAGTACTTC. This chain links TRBV5-1 with TRBJ2-5; the D gene is possibly TRBD1 (5 bases). CDR1 is SGHRS, CDR2 YFSETQ, per germline. V was cut by 0 bases and J by 4 bases, with 13 bases left in between. The CDR3 is 15 amino acids.

This clone showed up just a few times. The V call is TRBV5-1, the J call TRBJ2-2, with 14 positions matching TRBD2. CDR1 and CDR2 from the germline V gene are SGHRS and YFSETQ. This CDR3 contains 16 residues. V trimming: 4 bases; J trimming: 4 bases; junction bases outside the gene matches: 3. CDR3 DNA sequence: TGCGCCAGCAGCCACGGACTAGCGGGGGGCACCGGGGAGCTGTTTTTT. Encoded protein: CASSHGLAGGTGELFF.

The CDR3 bases are TGCGCCAGCAGCCAAGCGGGGACAGGAGGGGAGCAGTTCTTC. Amino acids: CASSQAGTGGEQFF. The chain uses TRBV4-3 and TRBJ2-1; 8 nucleotides agree with TRBD1. Germline CDR1 and CDR2: LGHNA and YSLEER. This CDR3 region has 14 residues. J gave up 10 bases and V 1 base, and 6 bases lay outside the gene matches.

The chain links TRBV2 to TRBJ2-2; TRBD1 agrees at 7 bases. Trimming took 7 bases from V and 1 from J; bases not matched to a gene: 3. The CDR3 consists of 14 residues. Germline values: CDR1 SNHLY, CDR2 FYNNEI. The CDR3 DNA is TGTGCCAGCAATAGGGGGCGGAACACCGGGGAGCTGTTTTTT. The encoded protein is CASNRGRNTGELFF.

This chain connects TRBV2 to TRBJ2-3; D is unclear. Germline V gene sequence: CDR1 SNHLY, CDR2 FYNNEI. V gave up 8 bases and J gave up 7 bases, with 16 bases separating them. The CDR3 runs 13 residues. The CDR3 reads CASAPPTRNTQYF. CDR3 DNA: TGTGCCAGCGCCCCTCCAACTCGAAATACGCAGTATTTT.

This clone was found a few times. The chain employs TRBV18 and TRBJ1-3, with TRBD1 matching over 7 bases. This CDR3 is built from 17 residues. CDR1 is KGHSH, CDR2 LQKENI, per germline. V dropped 0 bases and J dropped 4; count of bases not matched to a gene: 9. CDR3 in amino acids: CASSPPGQFSSGNTIYF. CDR3 nucleotide sequence: TGTGCCAGCTCACCACCGGGACAGTTCTCCTCCGGAAACACCATATATTTT.

This chain connects TRBV7-2 to TRBJ2-3, with D perhaps matching TRBD2 (5 bases). The CDR3 spans 14 residues. The germline V and J ends were trimmed by 1 base and 13 bases, with 18 bases remaining between them. Germline-derived CDR1 and CDR2 are SGHTA and FQGNSA. In DNA, the CDR3 is TGTGCCAGCAGCTTAGTAGGACTCACAGCCGAGAAGTATTTT. Translated, it gives CASSLVGLTAEKYF.

The chain couples TRBV7-9 to TRBJ2-7; maybe TRBD1 (6 bases). Trimming left V 6 bases short and J 8 bases short, with 17 bases between. Germline CDR1 is SEHNR and CDR2 is FQNEAQ (reference sequence). The CDR3 consists of 13 residues. DNA for the CDR3: TGTGCCAGCAGTAGGAACAGGGACCTGCAGCAGTACTTC. Amino acid sequence: CASSRNRDLQQYF.

This clone was seen more than once but under ten times. This chain joins TRBV7-9 and TRBJ1-1; D possibly corresponds to TRBD1 (5 bases). Trimming pared 5 bases from V and 1 base from J, leaving 8 bases between. The CDR3 runs 13 residues. Per the germline V gene, CDR1 is SEHNR and CDR2 is FQNEAQ (reference sequence). CDR3 DNA: TGTGCCAGCAGCCCCGGGGGGAACACTGAAGCTTTCTTT. This codes for CASSPGGNTEAFF.

This chain joins TRBV28 and TRBJ2-3; 10 positions match TRBD1. The germline gives CDR1 MDHEN, CDR2 SYDVKM. There are 17 residues in the CDR3. J lost 4 bases, V lost 6 bases, and 13 bases had no gene match. The CDR3 DNA is TGTGCCAGCAGCGCGTATAGACAGGGGGCGCGGTCAGATACGCAGTATTTT. It codes for CASSAYRQGARSDTQYF.